This TCR beta chain was identified in a study of T cells after yellow fever vaccination. The table lists this clonotype with many counts. MiXCR, applied by TCRdb to the 5' RACE reads, yields one record per CDR3 protein. The sample shows tens of thousands of distinct CDR3 sequences, roughly 7.4% of them seen only once. The ends lost 5 bases at V and 6 bases at J; junction bases unmatched: 0. This CDR3 has 12 residues. CDR1 is MGHRA and CDR2 is YSYEKL in the germline V gene. The source material was CD8+ T cells sorted from PBMCs, sampled around 5 days after the first yellow fever vaccination. This sequence was found in a man between 18 and 35 years old who received the YFV17D yellow fever vaccine. The chain uses TRBV4-1 and TRBJ2-2; 7 bases are a match to TRBD2. DNA of the CDR3: TGCGCCAGCAGCGGGGGGGCCGGGGAGCTGTTTTTT. Protein product: CASSGGAGELFF.